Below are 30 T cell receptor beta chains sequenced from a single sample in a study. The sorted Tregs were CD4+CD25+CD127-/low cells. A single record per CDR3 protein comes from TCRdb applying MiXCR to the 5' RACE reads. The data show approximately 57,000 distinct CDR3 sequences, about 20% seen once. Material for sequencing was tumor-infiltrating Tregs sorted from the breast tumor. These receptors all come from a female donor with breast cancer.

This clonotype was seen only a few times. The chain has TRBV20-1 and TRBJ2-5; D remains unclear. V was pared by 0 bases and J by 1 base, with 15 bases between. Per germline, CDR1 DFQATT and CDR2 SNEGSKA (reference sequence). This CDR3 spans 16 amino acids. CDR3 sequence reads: CSARDVHGLVQETQYF. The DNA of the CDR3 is TGCAGTGCTAGAGATGTGCACGGCCTAGTCCAAGAGACCCAGTACTTC.

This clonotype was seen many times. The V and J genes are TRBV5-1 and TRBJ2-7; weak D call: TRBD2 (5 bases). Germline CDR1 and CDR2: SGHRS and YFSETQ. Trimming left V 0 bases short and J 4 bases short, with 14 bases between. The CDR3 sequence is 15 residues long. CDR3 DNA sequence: TGCGCCAGCAGCTTGGCCGGAGGCGATGGGTACGAGCAGTACTTC. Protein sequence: CASSLAGGDGYEQYF.

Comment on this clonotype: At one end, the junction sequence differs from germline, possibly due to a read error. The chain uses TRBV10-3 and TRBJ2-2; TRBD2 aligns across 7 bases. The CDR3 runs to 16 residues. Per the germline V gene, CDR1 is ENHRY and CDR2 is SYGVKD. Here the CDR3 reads CAISESGGSDTGELCF. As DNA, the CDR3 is TGTGCCATCAGTGAGTCCGGCGGGAGTGACACCGGGGAGCTGTGTTTT.

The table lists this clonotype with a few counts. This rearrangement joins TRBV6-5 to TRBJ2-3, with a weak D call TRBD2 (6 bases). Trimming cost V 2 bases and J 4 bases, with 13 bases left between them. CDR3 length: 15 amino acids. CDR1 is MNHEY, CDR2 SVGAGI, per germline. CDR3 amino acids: CASSYRGGNPDTQYF. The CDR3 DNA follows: TGTGCCAGCAGTTACAGGGGCGGGAACCCAGATACGCAGTATTTT.

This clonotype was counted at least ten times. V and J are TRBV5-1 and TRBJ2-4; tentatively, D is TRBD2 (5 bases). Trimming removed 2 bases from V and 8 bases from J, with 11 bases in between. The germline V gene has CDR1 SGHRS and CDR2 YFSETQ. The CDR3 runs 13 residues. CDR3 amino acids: CASSFRSGDIQYF. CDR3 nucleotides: TGCGCCAGCAGCTTTCGGTCCGGGGACATTCAGTACTTC.

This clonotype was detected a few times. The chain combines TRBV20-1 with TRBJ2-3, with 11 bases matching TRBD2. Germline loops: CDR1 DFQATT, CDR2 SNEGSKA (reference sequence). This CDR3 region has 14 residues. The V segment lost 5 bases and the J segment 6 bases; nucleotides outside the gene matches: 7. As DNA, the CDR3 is TGCAGTGCTCTACGACTAGCGGGACAGGATACGCAGTATTTT. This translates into CSALRLAGQDTQYF.

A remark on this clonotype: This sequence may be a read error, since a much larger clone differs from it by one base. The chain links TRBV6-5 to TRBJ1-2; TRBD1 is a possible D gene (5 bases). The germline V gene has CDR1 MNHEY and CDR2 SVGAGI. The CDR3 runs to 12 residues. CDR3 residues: CTSSAQDYGYTF. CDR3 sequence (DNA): TGTACCAGCAGTGCACAGGACTATGGCTACACCTTC.

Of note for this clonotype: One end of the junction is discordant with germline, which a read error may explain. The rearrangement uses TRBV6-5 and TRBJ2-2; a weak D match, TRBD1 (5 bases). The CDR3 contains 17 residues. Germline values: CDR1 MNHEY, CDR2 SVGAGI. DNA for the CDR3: TGTGCCAGCAGCCAGAGAAGGGGATTAGGGAACACCCGGGAGCTGTTTTTT. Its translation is CASSQRRGLGNTRELFF.

CDR3 nucleotide sequence: TGTGCCAGCTCATATCGCCGGGACAGCCTCTATGGCTACACCTTC. Translation gives CASSYRRDSLYGYTF. J is TRBJ1-2 and V is TRBV18, with 7 bases fitting TRBD1. This CDR3 has 15 residues. Germline values: CDR1 KGHSH, CDR2 LQKENI. V lost 5 bases and J lost 4; bases outside the gene matches: 10.

The CDR3 DNA reads as TGTGCCAGCAGTTCGACTAGCGGGAGGGCCGTAGAGACCCAGTACTTC. Its protein is CASSSTSGRAVETQYF. The chain employs TRBV28 and TRBJ2-5; TRBD2 matches at 14 bases. Germline V CDR1 and CDR2: MDHEN, SYDVKM. V was clipped by 4 bases and J by 4 bases; unmatched bases: 5. This CDR3 comprises 16 residues.

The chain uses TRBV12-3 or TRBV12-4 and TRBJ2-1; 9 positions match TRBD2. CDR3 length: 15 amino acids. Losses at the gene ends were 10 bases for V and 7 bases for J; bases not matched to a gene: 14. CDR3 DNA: TGTGCCAACAGGGCTACTAGCGGGTACCGGAATGAGCAGTTCTTC. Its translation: CANRATSGYRNEQFF.

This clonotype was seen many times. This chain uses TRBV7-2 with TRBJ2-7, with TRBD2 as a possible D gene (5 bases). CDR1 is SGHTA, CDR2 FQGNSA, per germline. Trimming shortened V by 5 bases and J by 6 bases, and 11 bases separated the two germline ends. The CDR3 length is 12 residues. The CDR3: CASSHPSGEQYF. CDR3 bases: TGTGCCAGCAGCCATCCCAGCGGCGAGCAGTACTTC.

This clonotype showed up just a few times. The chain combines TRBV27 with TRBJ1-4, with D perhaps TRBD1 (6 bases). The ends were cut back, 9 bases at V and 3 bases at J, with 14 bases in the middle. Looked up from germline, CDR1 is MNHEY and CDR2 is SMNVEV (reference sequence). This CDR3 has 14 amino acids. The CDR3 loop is CASPYKGANEKLFF. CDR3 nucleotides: TGTGCCAGTCCCTACAAGGGGGCTAATGAAAAACTGTTTTTT. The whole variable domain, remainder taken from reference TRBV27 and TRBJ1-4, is EAQVTQNPRYLITVTGKKLTVTCSQNMNHEYMSWYRQDPGLGLRQIYYSMNVEVTDKGDVPEGYKVSRKEKRNFPLILESPSPNQTSLYFCASPYKGANEKLFFGSGTQLSVL.

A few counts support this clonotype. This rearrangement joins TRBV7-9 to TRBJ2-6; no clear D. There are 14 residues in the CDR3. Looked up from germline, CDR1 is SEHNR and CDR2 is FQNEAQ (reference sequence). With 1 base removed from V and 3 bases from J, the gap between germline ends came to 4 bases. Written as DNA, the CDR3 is TGTGCCAGCAGCTTAGTTCGTGGGGCCAACGTCCTGACTTTC. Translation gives CASSLVRGANVLTF.

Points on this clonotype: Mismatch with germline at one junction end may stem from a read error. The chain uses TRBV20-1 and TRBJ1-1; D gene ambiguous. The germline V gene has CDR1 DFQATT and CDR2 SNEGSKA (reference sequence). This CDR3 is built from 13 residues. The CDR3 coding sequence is TGCAGAGCTAGTCGGTCAGAGAACACTGAAGCTTTCTTT. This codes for CRASRSENTEAFF.

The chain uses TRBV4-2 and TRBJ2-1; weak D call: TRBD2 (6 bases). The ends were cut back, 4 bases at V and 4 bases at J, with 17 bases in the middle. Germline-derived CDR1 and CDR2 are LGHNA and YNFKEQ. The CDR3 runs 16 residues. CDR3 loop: CASSRASGGGYNEQFF. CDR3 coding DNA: TGTGCCAGCAGCCGAGCCTCCGGGGGTGGATACAATGAGCAGTTCTTC.

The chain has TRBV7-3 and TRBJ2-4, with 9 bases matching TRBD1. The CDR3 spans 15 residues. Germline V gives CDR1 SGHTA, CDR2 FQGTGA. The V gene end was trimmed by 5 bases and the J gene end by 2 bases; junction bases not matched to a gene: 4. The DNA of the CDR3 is TGTGCCAGCAGCCTAGGGACAGGGACCAAAAACATTCAGTACTTC. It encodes CASSLGTGTKNIQYF.

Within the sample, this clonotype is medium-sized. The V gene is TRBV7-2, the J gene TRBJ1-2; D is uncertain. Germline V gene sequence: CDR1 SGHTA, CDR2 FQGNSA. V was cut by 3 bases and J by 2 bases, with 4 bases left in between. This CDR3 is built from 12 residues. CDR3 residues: CASSFSNYGYTF. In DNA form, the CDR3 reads TGTGCCAGCAGCTTTTCCAACTATGGCTACACCTTC.

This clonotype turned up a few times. CDR3 DNA sequence: TGCGCCAGCAGACCACGCGGACCCTCTGGAAACACCATATATTTT. This translates into CASRPRGPSGNTIYF. The rearrangement links TRBV5-1 to TRBJ1-3; D remains ambiguous. CDR3 length: 15 amino acids. CDR1 and CDR2 (germline): SGHRS, YFSETQ. Trimming cost V 5 bases and J 0 bases, with 12 bases left between them.

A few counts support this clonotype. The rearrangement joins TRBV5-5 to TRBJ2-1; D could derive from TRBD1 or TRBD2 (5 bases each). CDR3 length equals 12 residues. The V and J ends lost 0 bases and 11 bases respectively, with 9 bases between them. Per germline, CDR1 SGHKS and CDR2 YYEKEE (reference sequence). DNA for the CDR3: TGTGCCAGCAGCTTGGCGGGGCAAAAGCAGTTCTTC. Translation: CASSLAGQKQFF.

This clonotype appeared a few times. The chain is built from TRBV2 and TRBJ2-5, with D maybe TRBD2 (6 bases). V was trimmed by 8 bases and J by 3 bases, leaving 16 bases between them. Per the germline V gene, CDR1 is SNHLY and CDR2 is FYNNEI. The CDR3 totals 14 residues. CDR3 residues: CASRMREEKETQYF. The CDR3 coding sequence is TGTGCCAGCCGCATGAGGGAGGAAAAAGAGACCCAGTACTTC. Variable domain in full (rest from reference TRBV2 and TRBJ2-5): EPEVTQTPSHQVTQMGQEVILRCVPISNHLYFYWYRQILGQKVEFLVSFYNNEISEKSEIFDDQFSVERPDGSNFTLKIRSTKLEDSAMYFCASRMREEKETQYFGPGTRLLVL.

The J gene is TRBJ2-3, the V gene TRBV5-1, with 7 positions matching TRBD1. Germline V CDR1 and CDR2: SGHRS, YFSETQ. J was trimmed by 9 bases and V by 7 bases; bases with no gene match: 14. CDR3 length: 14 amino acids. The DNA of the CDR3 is TGCGCCAGCGGCACAGGGACAGTCGAGGCAACGCAGTATTTT. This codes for CASGTGTVEATQYF. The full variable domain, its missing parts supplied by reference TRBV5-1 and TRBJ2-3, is KAGVTQTPRYLIKTRGQQVTLSCSPISGHRSVSWYQQTPGQGLQFLFEYFSETQRNKGNFPGRFSGRQFSNSRSEMNVSTLELGDSALYLCASGTGTVEATQYFGPGTRLTVL.

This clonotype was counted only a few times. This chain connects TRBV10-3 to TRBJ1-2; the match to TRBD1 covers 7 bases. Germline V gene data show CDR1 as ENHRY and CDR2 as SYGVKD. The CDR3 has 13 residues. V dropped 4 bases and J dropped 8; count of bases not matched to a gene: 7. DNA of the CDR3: TGTGCCATCAGTGTTACAGGGGATTCAGGCTACACCTTC. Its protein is CAISVTGDSGYTF.

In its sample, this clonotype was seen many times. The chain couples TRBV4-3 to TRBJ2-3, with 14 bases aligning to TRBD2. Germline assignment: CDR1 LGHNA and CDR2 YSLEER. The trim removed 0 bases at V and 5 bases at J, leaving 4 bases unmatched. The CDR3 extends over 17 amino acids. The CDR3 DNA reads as TGCGCCAGCAGCCAAGAAACAGGACTAGCGGGAGGAGATACGCAGTATTTT. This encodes CASSQETGLAGGDTQYF.

Here the CDR3 reads CASRRGVSTDTQYF. CDR3 coding DNA: TGTGCCAGCCGGAGGGGGGTCAGCACAGATACGCAGTATTTT. The V call is TRBV12-3 or TRBV12-4, the J call TRBJ2-3; D might be TRBD1 or TRBD2, each matching 6 bases. The germline V and J ends were trimmed by 8 bases and 0 bases, with 12 bases remaining between them. The CDR3 consists of 14 residues.

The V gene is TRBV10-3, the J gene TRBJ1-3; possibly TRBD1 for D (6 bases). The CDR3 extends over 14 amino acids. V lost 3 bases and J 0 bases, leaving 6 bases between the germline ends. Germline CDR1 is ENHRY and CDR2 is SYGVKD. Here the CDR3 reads CAISDRGSGNTIYF. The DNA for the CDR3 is TGTGCCATCAGTGACAGGGGCTCTGGAAACACCATATATTTT.

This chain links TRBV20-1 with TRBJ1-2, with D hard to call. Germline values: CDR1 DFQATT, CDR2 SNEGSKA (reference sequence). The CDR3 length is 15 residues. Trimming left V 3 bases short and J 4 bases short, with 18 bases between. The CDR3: CSASGSFGRSYGYTF. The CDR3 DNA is TGCAGTGCTAGTGGTTCCTTCGGGCGGTCCTATGGCTACACCTTC.

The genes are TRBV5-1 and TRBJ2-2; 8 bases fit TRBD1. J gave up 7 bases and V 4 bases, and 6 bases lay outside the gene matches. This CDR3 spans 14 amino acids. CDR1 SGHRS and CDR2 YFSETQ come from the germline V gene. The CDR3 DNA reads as TGCGCCAGCAGCACCTGGACAGGGAACGGGGAGCTGTTTTTT. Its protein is CASSTWTGNGELFF. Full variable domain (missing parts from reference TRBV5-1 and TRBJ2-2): KAGVTQTPRYLIKTRGQQVTLSCSPISGHRSVSWYQQTPGQGLQFLFEYFSETQRNKGNFPGRFSGRQFSNSRSEMNVSTLELGDSALYLCASSTWTGNGELFFGEGSRLTVL.

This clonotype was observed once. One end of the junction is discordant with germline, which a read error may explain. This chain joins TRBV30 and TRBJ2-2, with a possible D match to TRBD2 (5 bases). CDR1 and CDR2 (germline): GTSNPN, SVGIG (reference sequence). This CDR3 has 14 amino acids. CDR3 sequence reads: CAVPGPWNTGELLF. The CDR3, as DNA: TGTGCCGTACCCGGACCATGGAACACCGGGGAGCTGCTTTTT.

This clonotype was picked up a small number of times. The DNA of the CDR3 is TGTGCCAGCAGGAGACATCTGCAAGAGACCCAGTACTTC. Residues: CASRRHLQETQYF. The chain combines TRBV7-8 with TRBJ2-5; D ambiguous. CDR3 length: 13 amino acids. Deletions cut 6 bases from V and 2 bases from J, with 10 bases between. Germline CDR1 is SGHVS and CDR2 is FQNEAQ.